Sequencing of this T cell receptor beta chain was carried out in a study of blood T cell repertoires in COVID-19. The V end was cut by 6 bases, the J end by 0 bases, with 12 bases between. CDR1 SNHLY and CDR2 FYNNEI come from the germline V gene. The CDR3 is 15 residues long. This clone was found a few times. In the source study's methods: Amplification of reference gene primers was used by the study to estimate nucleated cell counts. The protocol was immunoSEQ multiplex PCR, while the TCRdb copy is restricted to in-frame clones and leaves out a portion. V, J and clone size derive from that table, while D and trimming were established from the DNA sequence. Among fewer than 250,000 clones listed, more than 80% were seen once.

The sequencing sample was made of peripheral blood. The TCR was taken from an elderly woman with acute or convalescent COVID-19. The chain combines TRBV2 with TRBJ1-5; D gene ambiguous. CDR3 bases: TGTGCCAGCAGGGCGGAAAGTTATAGCAATCAGCCCCAGCATTTT. Protein product: CASRAESYSNQPQHF.